The present T cell receptor (beta chain) was sequenced within a study of T-cell reconstitution after alpha-beta-depleted transplantation in children. V was trimmed by 0 bases and J by 0 bases, leaving 10 bases between them. CDR3 length: 15 amino acids. Germline CDR1 reads SGHDT; CDR2 reads YYEEEE. Unique molecular identifiers were incorporated during preparation of the TCRbeta library. TCRdb fed the PCR reads into MiXCR, producing one record per CDR3 protein. The table includes some 500,000 distinct CDR3 sequences, 30% to 35% detected once. The TCR sequence derives from a human donor who donated a stem cell graft to a child with aplastic anemia. Sample: PBMCs from the stem cell graft donor, taken from the stem cell graft. The chain combines TRBV5-6 with TRBJ2-7, with D unresolved. CDR3 in DNA: TGTGCCAGCAGCTTGGGGACGGAAAGCTCCTACGAGCAGTACTTC. Encoded protein: CASSLGTESSYEQYF.